The 8 T cell receptor beta chains presented below share a single source sample, sequenced in a study of Graves' ophthalmopathy and Graves' hyperthyroidism. RNA transcripts were the source from which TCR beta CDR3 regions were amplified. RT-PCR with HTBI primers came first, then second-round multiplex PCR. TCRdb reanalysed the multiplex PCR reads using MiXCR and keeps one entry per CDR3 protein. The sample lists 500,000 to 800,000 distinct CDR3 sequences, approximately 39% occurring once. The specimen sequenced was peripheral blood. Every receptor here comes from an adult man with Graves' ophthalmopathy.

This clonotype has at least ten counts. CDR3: CASKPGSGRDTEAFF. The CDR3 nucleotides read TGTGCCAGCAAACCAGGGTCGGGTAGGGACACTGAAGCTTTCTTT. The chain employs TRBV2 and TRBJ1-1; perhaps TRBD1 as D (5 bases). Trimming stripped 7 bases from V and 3 bases from J, with 18 bases between. The CDR3 runs to 15 residues. The germline gives CDR1 SNHLY, CDR2 FYNNEI.

This clonotype was seen only a few times. The genes are TRBV2 and TRBJ1-2; a possible D gene is TRBD1 (5 bases). Per germline, CDR1 SNHLY and CDR2 FYNNEI. This CDR3 has 16 residues. The germline V and J ends were trimmed by 7 bases and 5 bases, with 23 bases remaining between them. The CDR3, as DNA: TGTGCCAGCATCTTGCGGGCCCCGGACACGCAATATGGCTACACCTTC. It codes for CASILRAPDTQYGYTF.

The V and J genes are TRBV7-9 and TRBJ2-7; D not certain. CDR3 length: 16 amino acids. Deletions cut 5 bases from V and 0 bases from J, with 17 bases between. CDR1 and CDR2 from the germline V gene are SEHNR and FQNEAQ (reference sequence). The CDR3 region has the DNA TGTGCCAGCAGCACCTCAACCCAAGGTAGCTCCTACGAGCAGTACTTC. Amino acid sequence: CASSTSTQGSSYEQYF.

The chain employs TRBV9 and TRBJ1-4; no firm D call. This CDR3 is built from 14 residues. Between the trimmed V and J ends, which lost 3 bases and 8 bases, there was a span of 14 bases. Germline values: CDR1 SGDLS, CDR2 YYNGEE. CDR3 in DNA: TGTGCCAGCAGCGGTAACCGGGTTGTCGAAAAACTGTTTTTT. Encoded protein: CASSGNRVVEKLFF.

As for this clonotype: Because it lacks the conserved phenylalanine or tryptophan at the end, this CDR3 is likely a read error. The chain recombines TRBV7-3 with TRBJ2-3; D is possibly TRBD2 (6 bases). Trimming removed 5 bases from V and 6 bases from J, with 15 bases in between. The CDR3 length is 14 residues. CDR1 SGHTA and CDR2 FQGTGA come from the germline V gene. As DNA, the CDR3 is TGTGCCAGCAGCCCCGTTGGGGGGTCGGATACGCAGTATTGT. Its protein product is CASSPVGGSDTQYC.

This clonotype was picked up many times. The J gene is TRBJ1-2, the V gene TRBV20-1; 7 bases fit TRBD1. This CDR3 has 13 residues. The ends lost 1 base at V and 5 bases at J; junction bases unmatched: 4. CDR1 DFQATT and CDR2 SNEGSKA come from the germline V gene (reference sequence). CDR3 nucleotides: TGCAGTGCTAGAGCCTACAGGGGATATGGCTACACCTTC. Residues: CSARAYRGYGYTF.

V usage is TRBV29-1 and J usage is TRBJ2-6; the match to TRBD1 covers 7 bases. The CDR3 contains 14 residues. J lost 4 bases, V lost 2 bases, and 2 bases had no gene match. Germline assignment: CDR1 SQVTM and CDR2 ANQGSEA. This CDR3 is CSVETGQGANVLTF. Here the CDR3 DNA reads TGCAGCGTTGAAACGGGACAGGGGGCCAACGTCCTGACTTTC.

V and J are TRBV15 and TRBJ2-5; 11 nucleotides align to TRBD2. Losses at the gene ends were 3 bases for V and 5 bases for J; bases not matched to a gene: 8. The CDR3 runs 16 residues. Germline-derived CDR1 and CDR2 are LNHNV and YYDKDF (reference sequence). This CDR3 is CATSSRTSGSGETQYF. The DNA of the CDR3 is TGTGCCACCAGCAGCCGAACTAGCGGGAGCGGCGAGACCCAGTACTTC.